This T cell receptor (beta chain) derives from a study of long-term antiretroviral therapy in people with HIV. The V end was cut by 0 bases, the J end by 0 bases, with 18 bases between. Germline V lookup: CDR1 MGHRA, CDR2 YSYEKL. This CDR3 has 20 residues. Sequencing relied on immunoSEQ assay v3.0, run at survey level. Sequencing used immunoSEQ multiplex PCR; TCRdb keeps in-frame clones, though not all of them. The sample gives 20,000 to 30,000 clones, more than 85% of which show up once; more than 3% is in the top ten. This TCR was recovered from a woman aged 25-40 years with HIV. The gene calls are TRBV4-1 and TRBJ1-6, with no clear D. Sequencing used unsorted PBMCs, obtained 1.9 years after starting antiretroviral therapy. CDR3: CASSQETAGGQSSYNSPLHF. CDR3 DNA sequence: TGCGCCAGCAGCCAAGAGACGGCAGGAGGTCAGAGCTCCTATAATTCACCCCTCCACTTT.